Here is one T cell receptor (beta chain) with its context. The record originates from a study of blood T cell repertoires in COVID-19. Overall study: Sample material is recorded as cDNA or gDNA derived from T cells, B-cell-depleted T cells, or PBMCs.

Study processing details: Estimation of nucleated cell counts was performed using reference gene primer amplification. Some clones are missing from TCRdb's copy, which holds only in-frame ones; the method was immunoSEQ multiplex PCR. V and J calls and clone size are given by that table; D and trimming were obtained from the DNA. The sample yields 230,000 or so clones, 80% to 85% seen once. The study drew participants aged about 18 to 90 years from fewer than 30 US areas. Donors were grouped by their self-reported clinical history. This CDR3 has 13 residues. CDR1 DFQATT and CDR2 SNEGSKA come from the germline V gene (reference sequence). Trimming took 3 bases from V and 2 from J, leaving 7 bases between them.

This sequence was found in a man aged 50 or older who had recovered from COVID-19. The chain joins TRBV20-1 to TRBJ2-2, with D uncertain. Sequencing input: PBMCs or T cells enriched from blood (not recorded which). In nucleotides, the CDR3 is TGCAGTGCTAGTCTGTTCAACACCGGGGAGCTGTTTTTT. It is translated as CSASLFNTGELFF.